The 7 T cell receptor beta chains in this list originate from one sample, sequenced in a study of control samples from healthy donors and cancer patients. TCRdb's table, derived via immunoSEQ multiplex PCR, lists solely in-frame clones and lacks some. Of 170,000 or so clones in the sample, around 94% are singletons; the top ten hold about 1.4%. Sequencing used blood. These TCRs come from a man aged 25 to 40 in good health.

This sequence joins TRBV27 and TRBJ2-1; 7 bases map to TRBD1. This CDR3 contains 15 residues. The V gene end was trimmed by 5 bases and the J gene end by 7 bases; junction bases not matched to a gene: 11. Germline V gene data show CDR1 as MNHEY and CDR2 as SMNVEV (reference sequence). The CDR3 DNA reads TGTGCCAGCAGTCTTTACAGGGGTCTAGGGAATGAGCAGTTCTTC. It translates to CASSLYRGLGNEQFF.

DNA for the CDR3: TGTGCCAGCAGCTTAGATGGTCCCGGCGGGGCGATCCAAGAGACCCAGTACTTC. Its translation: CASSLDGPGGAIQETQYF. This chain links TRBV11-2 with TRBJ2-5, with D possibly being TRBD2 (6 bases). Germline-derived CDR1 and CDR2 are SGHAT and FQNNGV. The V gene lost 0 bases and the J gene lost 1 base, with 18 bases spanning the gap. The CDR3 covers 18 residues. The complete variable domain, with remaining parts taken from reference TRBV11-2 and TRBJ2-5, reads EAGVAQSPRYKIIEKRQSVAFWCNPISGHATLYWYQQILGQGPKLLIQFQNNGVVDDSQLPKDRFSAERLKGVDSTLKIQPAKLEDSAVYLCASSLDGPGGAIQETQYFGPGTRLLVL.

This clone was detected a few times. The V and J genes are TRBV6-1 and TRBJ2-1, with D tentatively TRBD1 (6 bases). The CDR3 has 15 residues. Germline V gene sequence: CDR1 MNHNS, CDR2 SASEGT. The V end lost 2 bases, the J end lost 5 bases, and 13 bases lay between the germline ends. CDR3 bases: TGTGCCAGCAGTGAACAGGGGTTTTCCAACAATGAGCAGTTCTTC. As protein: CASSEQGFSNNEQFF.

The chain uses TRBV2 and TRBJ1-4; TRBD1 might be the D (5 bases). The length of the CDR3 is 15 residues. Germline lookup yields CDR1 SNHLY and CDR2 FYNNEI. The V gene lost 3 bases and the J gene lost 5 bases, with 13 bases spanning the gap. CDR3 coding DNA: TGTGCCAGCAGTGAGGAGGGGCGTCGGAATGAAAAACTGTTTTTT. Amino acid sequence: CASSEEGRRNEKLFF. Full variable domain (remainder filled in from reference TRBV2 and TRBJ1-4): EPEVTQTPSHQVTQMGQEVILRCVPISNHLYFYWYRQILGQKVEFLVSFYNNEISEKSEIFDDQFSVERPDGSNFTLKIRSTKLEDSAMYFCASSEEGRRNEKLFFGSGTQLSVL.

This clone has only a few counts. The chain carries TRBV9 and TRBJ2-1; 9 bases are shared with TRBD1. Germline lookup yields CDR1 SGDLS and CDR2 YYNGEE. V shed 0 bases and J 5 bases; nucleotides not matched to a gene: 3. The CDR3 spans 15 residues. The CDR3 coding sequence is TGTGCCAGCAGCGTAGAGGGGACAGGGAACAATGAGCAGTTCTTC. This encodes CASSVEGTGNNEQFF.

This rearrangement joins TRBV5-1 to TRBJ2-5; no definite D call. The CDR3 totals 13 residues. Trimming removed 4 bases at V and 2 bases at J, with 9 bases between. CDR1 is SGHRS, CDR2 YFSETQ, per germline. The CDR3 protein is CASSRSLQETQYF. The CDR3 DNA is TGCGCCAGCAGCCGATCCCTGCAAGAGACCCAGTACTTC.

This rearrangement joins TRBV4-1 to TRBJ2-3; D is ambiguous. Germline V gives CDR1 MGHRA, CDR2 YSYEKL. The ends were cut back, 4 bases at V and 5 bases at J, with 10 bases in the middle. This CDR3 contains 13 residues. The CDR3 DNA reads TGCGCCAGCAGCCTCCGGGCCGTAGATACGCAGTATTTT. Encoded protein: CASSLRAVDTQYF.